Described below is a single TCR beta chain sequence and its context. During cDNA synthesis, UMIs that each contained a 6-nucleotide sample barcode were added by means of template switching. TCRdb reworked the 5' RACE reads into one entry per CDR3 protein, no DNA. The sample has around 380,000 distinct CDR3 sequences. The CDR3 has 13 residues. Germline-derived CDR1 and CDR2 are SEHNR and FQNEAQ (reference sequence). This record belongs to a study of monozygotic twins with inflammatory bowel disease. Material: blood. V is TRBV7-9 and J is TRBJ2-7; without DNA, the TCRdb call of TRBD1 cannot be checked. This sequence originates from a human donor with ulcerative colitis or Crohn's disease, or a healthy co-twin of an affected twin (not recorded which). The CDR3 here is CASSLRAGGEQYF.